This record covers a single T cell receptor beta chain. The antigen is not known. The protocol was immunoSEQ multiplex PCR, while the TCRdb copy is restricted to in-frame clones and leaves out a portion. The sample lists 120,000 or so clones, 75% to 90% occurring once. The V and J ends lost 2 bases and 3 bases respectively, with 14 bases between them. Germline loops: CDR1 SGHNT, CDR2 YYREEE (reference sequence). CDR3 length: 15 residues. The sample comes from a study of cytomegalovirus exposure and HLA in healthy donors. For the study at large: The 90 to 150 validation repertoires were produced on the same platform as the approximately 670 repertoires of the first cohort. This was reported in a later analysis.

Study outcomes and limitations: The authors confirmed in vitro that three CMV-associated chains were specific for CMV antigens. Rarity characterized most TCR sequences, yet some public TCRs appeared in many donors. Altogether, 164 TCR beta chains were recorded as cytomegalovirus-associated.

The chain joins TRBV5-4 to TRBJ1-1, with TRBD1 as a possible D gene (6 bases). This TCR was sampled from a man younger than 35 in good health and CMV-seropositive. The sequencing sample was made of PBMCs. The DNA of the CDR3 is TGTGCCAGCAGCTTTCCACAGGGAAGAGACACTGAAGCTTTCTTT. Translating gives CASSFPQGRDTEAFF.